This T cell receptor (beta chain) came from a study of vaccination effects on CD4 cells after COVID-19. General observations from the study: Among infection- and vaccine-induced clones, marked clonal contraction occurred late after vaccination. The study enrolled few convalescent patients and sampled no early post-infection timepoints.

In the case of this clone: Its antigen is unidentified.

The method was immunoSEQ multiplex PCR; TCRdb's version includes in-frame clones alone and lacks a portion of them. The data show tens of thousands of clones, about four fifths seen once. Trimming stripped 0 bases from V and 0 bases from J, with 10 bases between. Germline V CDR1 and CDR2: SGHTS, YDEGEE. The CDR3 spans 15 residues. The ViraFEST assay expanded antigen-specific CD4+ T cells with viral peptide pools before sequencing. A roughly ten-day culture period preceded the isolation of CD4+ T cells. None of these healthy vaccinees had been infected with SARS-CoV-2 before vaccination. Cultures received IL-2 medium that replaced half the medium on days 3 and 7.

The TCR was taken from a human donor who received a COVID-19 vaccine. The input for sequencing was CD4+ T cells from PBMCs cultured with SARS-CoV-2 spike peptides, taken before COVID-19 vaccination. The rearrangement uses TRBV5-8 and TRBJ2-7; D may be TRBD2 (6 bases). The CDR3 loop reads CASSLGVAASYEQYV. CDR3 DNA: TGTGCCAGCAGCTTGGGAGTAGCGGCCTCCTACGAGCAGTACGTC.